These 18 T cell receptor beta chains were all obtained from the same sample, sequenced in a study of yellow fever vaccine responses in identical twins (dated by TCRdb to the late 2010s). The protocol used for the library was RT-PCR. Instrument used: Illumina HiSeq 2500. TCRdb took the public reads, trimmed them with fastp at Q25, ran MiXCR for clone calling and kept in-frame beta chains. Rows matching on CDR3 protein sequence are summarized as one entry with the most common DNA and genes. The sample table records almost 2,500 distinct CDR3 sequences; roughly 82% of these occur just once. The leading ten clones occupy roughly 6% of the sample. The sequenced sample was T cells from blood (PBMCs), unsorted or a sorted subset (not recorded which), obtained before or after yellow fever vaccination (not recorded which). These TCRs come from a woman under 30 who received the yellow fever vaccine. Donor details come from another sample of the same person, matched by shared clones.

This chain uses TRBV28 with TRBJ2-3; D is possibly TRBD2 (6 bases). Germline values: CDR1 MDHEN, CDR2 SYDVKM. The CDR3 has 15 residues. V was trimmed by 0 bases and J by 6 bases, leaving 13 bases between them. The CDR3 region is CASSLWSREKDTQYF. In DNA, the CDR3 is TGTGCCAGCAGTTTATGGAGTCGGGAGAAGGATACGCAGTATTTT.

The J gene is TRBJ2-7, the V gene TRBV11-3; 8 bases are a match to TRBD1. CDR1 SGHNT and CDR2 YENEEA come from the germline V gene. The ends lost 6 bases at V and 4 bases at J; junction bases unmatched: 8. The CDR3 is made up of 14 amino acids. CDR3 nucleotide sequence: TGTGCCAGCAGTTTTAAGGACAGGGTGTACGAGCAGTACTTC. Translated, it gives CASSFKDRVYEQYF.

The genes are TRBV11-1 and TRBJ2-6; D not certain. Germline V gene data show CDR1 as SGHAT and CDR2 as FQDESV (reference sequence). The CDR3 length is 18 residues. Trimming shortened V by 5 bases and J by 0 bases, and 17 bases separated the two germline ends. CDR3 residues: CASSILMGMASGANVLTF. In nucleotides, the CDR3 is TGTGCCAGCAGCATCCTGATGGGGATGGCCTCTGGGGCCAACGTCCTGACTTTC.

This chain uses TRBV11-3 with TRBJ2-3; 7 positions match TRBD1. CDR1 is SGHNT and CDR2 is YENEEA in the germline V gene. The CDR3 spans 16 residues. The junction had 10 bases not matched to a gene; V was cut back by 5 bases and J by 2 bases. This CDR3 is CASSLPLGTVTDTQYF. In DNA, the CDR3 is TGTGCCAGCAGCCTACCGCTTGGGACAGTCACAGATACGCAGTATTTT.

This chain uses TRBV29-1 with TRBJ2-7, with D hard to call. Germline loops: CDR1 SQVTM, CDR2 ANQGSEA. V was trimmed by 4 bases and J by 0 bases, leaving 7 bases between them. The CDR3 length is 12 residues. The DNA of the CDR3 is TGCAGCGTTGTGGTCACCTCCTACGAGCAGTACTTC. It translates to CSVVVTSYEQYF.

V is TRBV30 and J is TRBJ2-7; D not certain. CDR1 is GTSNPN, CDR2 SVGIG, per germline (reference sequence). This CDR3 is 13 amino acids long. Trimming took off 4 bases at V and 1 base at J, with 11 bases between the two ends. The CDR3 DNA reads as TGTGCCTGGACAGAAGGTTCGTCCTACGAGCAGTACTTC. It codes for CAWTEGSSYEQYF. The full variable domain, its missing parts supplied by reference TRBV30 and TRBJ2-7, is SQTIHQWPATLVQPVGSPLSLECTVEGTSNPNLYWYRQAAGRGLQLLFYSVGIGQISSEVPQNLSASRPQDRQFILSSKKLLLSDSGFYLCAWTEGSSYEQYFGPGTRLTVT.

This clonotype is large within its sample. This chain links TRBV23-1 with TRBJ1-1; 7 nucleotides agree with TRBD1. TRBV23-1 is recorded as an ORF, its role being uncertain. This CDR3 is built from 15 residues. Trimming took 4 bases from V and 5 from J; bases not matched to a gene: 10. DNA for the CDR3: TGCGCCAGCAGTCCAATGACAGGGTGGGATACTGAAGCTTTCTTT. Residues: CASSPMTGWDTEAFF.

The chain is built from TRBV28 and TRBJ2-7, with D hard to call. Trimming stripped 2 bases from V and 7 bases from J, with 12 bases between. Germline lookup yields CDR1 MDHEN and CDR2 SYDVKM. CDR3 length equals 13 residues. The CDR3 DNA reads TGTGCCAGCAGTTTAGTCGCAGGACGTGAGCAGTACTTC. Its protein is CASSLVAGREQYF. Full variable domain (missing parts from reference TRBV28 and TRBJ2-7): DVKVTQSSRYLVKRTGEKVFLECVQDMDHENMFWYRQDPGLGLRLIYFSYDVKMKEKGDIPEGYSVSREKKERFSLILESASTNQTSMYLCASSLVAGREQYFGPGTRLTVT.

The chain joins TRBV11-2 to TRBJ2-7; 15 nucleotides align to TRBD2. The CDR3 covers 16 residues. Germline V lookup: CDR1 SGHAT, CDR2 FQNNGV. The junction had 4 bases not matched to a gene; V was cut back by 5 bases and J by 2 bases. The CDR3 DNA is TGTGCCAGCAGCCCGGGACTAGCGGGAGGCCCCTACGAGCAGTACTTC. This translates into CASSPGLAGGPYEQYF.

This sequence joins TRBV16 and TRBJ1-2; unclear D gene. From germline, CDR1 is KGHSY and CDR2 FQNENV. The V gene lost 2 bases and the J gene lost 8 bases, with 6 bases spanning the gap. The CDR3 runs 11 residues. CDR3: CASSQLDGYTF. Here the CDR3 DNA reads TGTGCCAGCAGCCAACTGGACGGCTACACCTTC.

This clonotype came up a few times. The rearrangement joins TRBV11-1 to TRBJ1-2; D unresolved. The V gene lost 0 bases and the J gene lost 6 bases, with 2 bases spanning the gap. The CDR3 extends over 11 amino acids. Germline lookup yields CDR1 SGHAT and CDR2 FQDESV (reference sequence). The CDR3 region is CASSLANGYTF. The CDR3 bases are TGTGCCAGCAGCTTAGCGAATGGCTACACCTTC. Based on the CDR3 plus reference TRBV11-1 and TRBJ1-2, the full variable domain is EAEVAQSPRYKITEKSQAVAFWCDPISGHATLYWYRQILGQGPELLVQFQDESVVDDSQLPKDRFSAERLKGVDSTLKIQPAELGDSAMYLCASSLANGYTFGSGTRLTVV.

This chain connects TRBV9 to TRBJ2-5; 9 bases are shared with TRBD1. Unmatched junction bases numbered 10, after V lost 0 bases and J lost 4 bases. Germline-derived CDR1 and CDR2 are SGDLS and YYNGEE. The CDR3 runs 17 residues. CDR3 in amino acids: CASSVAGQGILRETQYF. The CDR3 nucleotides read TGTGCCAGCAGCGTAGCGGGACAGGGTATTCTACGAGAGACCCAGTACTTC.

The chain is built from TRBV11-1 and TRBJ2-7, with TRBD1 matching 7 bases. Germline V CDR1 and CDR2: SGHAT, FQDESV (reference sequence). V gave up 4 bases and J gave up 0 bases; unmatched junction bases: 6. The CDR3 length is 15 residues. The DNA for the CDR3 is TGTGCCAGCAGCTCCGTGACAGGGAGCTCCTACGAGCAGTACTTC. As protein: CASSSVTGSSYEQYF.

V and J are TRBV29-1 and TRBJ2-5, with D perhaps matching TRBD2 (6 bases). The CDR3 is 13 amino acids. The V and J ends lost 3 bases and 1 base respectively, with 9 bases between them. From germline, CDR1 is SQVTM and CDR2 ANQGSEA. The CDR3 DNA is TGCAGCGTTGACGGGGGTTCCCAAGAGACCCAGTACTTC. Residues: CSVDGGSQETQYF.

This chain links TRBV11-1 with TRBJ1-5; possibly TRBD1 for D (5 bases). Looked up from germline, CDR1 is SGHAT and CDR2 is FQDESV (reference sequence). V dropped 5 bases and J dropped 0 bases, with 17 bases sitting between them. The CDR3 runs to 17 residues. The CDR3 region is CASSPGTEVYSNQPQHF. The CDR3 DNA is TGTGCCAGCAGCCCAGGGACGGAAGTTTATAGCAATCAGCCCCAGCATTTT.

There are a few counts of this clonotype. The V call is TRBV28, the J call TRBJ1-2, with D hard to call. The CDR3 has 16 residues. V was cut by 2 bases and J by 3 bases, with 16 bases left in between. CDR1 and CDR2 (germline): MDHEN, SYDVKM. The CDR3 DNA reads as TGTGCCAGCAGTTTAAGCTCGGGAAAACCGGACTATGGCTACACCTTC. Its protein is CASSLSSGKPDYGYTF.

The chain links TRBV27 to TRBJ2-7; D tentatively reads TRBD1 or TRBD2 (5 bases each). There are 13 residues in the CDR3. Germline V gene data show CDR1 as MNHEY and CDR2 as SMNVEV (reference sequence). Trimming removed 3 bases from V and 2 bases from J, with 8 bases in between. CDR3 DNA: TGTGCCAGCAGTTTCGGGGCTCCCTACGAGCAGTACTTC. Residues: CASSFGAPYEQYF.

The chain recombines TRBV5-6 with TRBJ2-1, with D tentatively TRBD1 or TRBD2 (5 bases each). The CDR3 loop spans 15 amino acids. Germline values: CDR1 SGHDT, CDR2 YYEEEE. Trimming took 2 bases from V and 7 from J, leaving 16 bases between them. For the CDR3, the DNA is TGTGCCAGCAGCTTAATCAGGGAGATCGGGAATGAGCAGTTCTTC. Translated, it gives CASSLIREIGNEQFF. The full variable domain, with the rest looked up from reference TRBV5-6 and TRBJ2-1, is DAGVTQSPTHLIKTRGQQVTLRCSPKSGHDTVSWYQQALGQGPQFIFQYYEEEERQRGNFPDRFSGHQFPNYSSELNVNALLLGDSALYLCASSLIREIGNEQFFGPGTRLTVL.